The entry below gives a single TCR beta chain sequence along with its context. The record originates from a study of shared clonotypes between healthy human individuals. This table comes from immunoSEQ multiplex PCR, and its TCRdb copy is limited to in-frame clones, with some not included. The data contain 2 million to 2.5 million clones, 95% of them singletons. The V and J ends lost 5 bases and 8 bases respectively, with 18 bases between them. CDR3 length: 15 residues. Germline V gene data show CDR1 as SEHNR and CDR2 as FQNEAQ (reference sequence). This rearrangement joins TRBV7-9 to TRBJ1-4, with TRBD1 as a possible D gene (5 bases). What was sequenced was naive CD4+ T cells sorted from blood. This sample's subset: CD45RA+ positively selected. This receptor was identified in a man aged 18 to 29 in good health. The CDR3 protein is CASSSSRPRQEKLFF. CDR3 DNA: TGTGCCAGCAGCAGTTCAAGGCCGAGACAGGAAAAACTGTTTTTT.